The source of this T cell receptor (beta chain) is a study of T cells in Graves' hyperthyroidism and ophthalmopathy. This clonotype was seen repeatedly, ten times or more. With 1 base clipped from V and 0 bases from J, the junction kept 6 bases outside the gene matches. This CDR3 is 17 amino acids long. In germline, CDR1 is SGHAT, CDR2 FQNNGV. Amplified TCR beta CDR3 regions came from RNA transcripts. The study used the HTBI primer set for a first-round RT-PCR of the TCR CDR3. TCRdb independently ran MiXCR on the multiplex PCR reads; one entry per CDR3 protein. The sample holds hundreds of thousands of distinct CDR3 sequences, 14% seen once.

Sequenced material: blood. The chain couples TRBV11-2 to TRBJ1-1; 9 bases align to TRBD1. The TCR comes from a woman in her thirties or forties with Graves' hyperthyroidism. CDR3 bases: TGTGCCAGCAGCTTAGGCCTCCGGACAGGGGTGAACACTGAAGCTTTCTTT. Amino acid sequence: CASSLGLRTGVNTEAFF.